The 21 T cell receptor beta chains reported below all come from one sample, sequenced in a study of blood T cell repertoires in COVID-19. Profiling relied on immunoSEQ multiplex PCR, and the TCRdb table lists in-frame clones only, not all of them. The table includes approximately 200,000 clones, around 80% detected once. What was sequenced was peripheral blood. These receptors were taken from a woman older than 75 with COVID-19, enrolled during active disease.

The chain links TRBV5-1 to TRBJ2-7; TRBD2 agrees at 11 bases. J was trimmed by 2 bases and V by 3 bases; bases with no gene match: 4. This CDR3 has 15 amino acids. Germline CDR1 and CDR2: SGHRS and YFSETQ. The CDR3 spells CASSYLSGGAYEQYF. CDR3 DNA sequence: TGCGCCAGCAGCTACCTTAGCGGGGGGGCCTACGAGCAGTACTTC.

The chain uses TRBV7-2 and TRBJ2-3; maybe TRBD2 (5 bases). This CDR3 has 16 residues. The germline V gene encodes CDR1 SGHTA and CDR2 FQGNSA. Between the trimmed V and J ends, which lost 1 base and 0 bases, there was a span of 11 bases. In nucleotides, the CDR3 is TGTGCCAGCAGCTTAGTTGGCGGGCTGAGCACAGATACGCAGTATTTT. This codes for CASSLVGGLSTDTQYF.

The rearrangement uses TRBV19 and TRBJ1-1; 7 bases map to TRBD1. This CDR3 has 12 amino acids. J lost 8 bases, V lost 6 bases, and 6 bases had no gene match. Germline V gene sequence: CDR1 LNHDA, CDR2 SQIVND (reference sequence). CDR3 DNA sequence: TGTGCCAGTAGCCGGACAGGTCCGGAAGCTTTCTTT. It specifies CASSRTGPEAFF.

CDR3 loop: CSVAYADTQYF. The CDR3 region has the DNA TGCAGCGTAGCTTACGCAGATACGCAGTATTTT. The rearrangement joins TRBV29-1 to TRBJ2-3; D is unresolved. V gave up 6 bases and J gave up 4 bases, with 8 bases separating them. The germline V gene has CDR1 SQVTM and CDR2 ANQGSEA. The CDR3 has 11 amino acids.

The genes are TRBV5-6 and TRBJ2-5; a weak D match, TRBD2 (6 bases). CDR3 size: 15 residues. V lost 3 bases, J lost 1 base, and 13 bases lay in between. CDR1 and CDR2 from the germline V gene are SGHDT and YYEEEE. The CDR3 DNA is TGTGCCAGCAGCTCCGAGGGACTCCGCCAAGAGACCCAGTACTTC. It codes for CASSSEGLRQETQYF.

This clone has just a few counts. This chain connects TRBV2 to TRBJ1-2, with D perhaps TRBD1 (5 bases). Trimming stripped 6 bases from V and 4 bases from J, with 15 bases between. CDR3 length equals 14 residues. CDR1 is SNHLY, CDR2 FYNNEI, per germline. The CDR3 region has the DNA TGTGCCAGCAGCCGAGATCAGGGAACCTATGGCTACACCTTC. The encoded protein is CASSRDQGTYGYTF.

This clone was seen just once. This rearrangement joins TRBV3-1 (or the pseudogene TRBV3-2) to TRBJ2-5, with TRBD1 matching over 9 bases. CDR1 LGHDT and CDR2 YNNKEL come from the germline V gene (reference sequence). The V segment lost 5 bases and the J segment 5 bases; nucleotides outside the gene matches: 6. The CDR3 runs to 14 residues. The CDR3 sequence: CASSYRGRGETQYF. CDR3 nucleotides: TGTGCCAGCAGCTACAGGGGGCGGGGGGAGACCCAGTACTTC.

The CDR3 DNA follows: TGTGCCAGCAGCTCCGGACTAGTCCGCAACACAGATACGCAGTATTTT. Its protein is CASSSGLVRNTDTQYF. The chain joins TRBV5-8 to TRBJ2-3, with 7 positions matching TRBD2. Germline CDR1 SGHTS, CDR2 YDEGEE. V was clipped by 3 bases and J by 2 bases; unmatched bases: 9. This CDR3 has 16 residues.

The gene calls are TRBV6-1 and TRBJ1-2, with D possibly TRBD1 on 6 matching bases. Germline V gene sequence: CDR1 MNHNS, CDR2 SASEGT. CDR3 length equals 16 residues. Trimming shortened V by 1 base and J by 4 bases, and 16 bases separated the two germline ends. CDR3 DNA: TGTGCCAGCAGTGAAGTTGGACAGCTATGGGGCTATGGCTACACCTTC. Translated: CASSEVGQLWGYGYTF.

This clone was recorded only once. V gene TRBV5-4 combines with J gene TRBJ2-1; TRBD1 matches at 7 bases. Germline V lookup: CDR1 SGHNT, CDR2 YYREEE (reference sequence). V was pared by 4 bases and J by 11 bases, with 12 bases of the junction left unmatched. The CDR3 length is 14 residues. CDR3: CASSPSSDRVQQFF. For the CDR3, the DNA is TGTGCCAGCAGCCCATCCTCCGACAGGGTGCAGCAGTTCTTC.

The V call is TRBV6-5, the J call TRBJ2-7; TRBD1 might be the D (5 bases). This CDR3 has 13 amino acids. Germline assignment: CDR1 MNHEY and CDR2 SVGAGI. Deletions cut 7 bases from V and 3 bases from J, with 13 bases between. Here the CDR3 DNA reads TGTGCCAGCACCTCCAGGGTGGACTACGAGCAGTACTTC. This codes for CASTSRVDYEQYF.

In DNA form, the CDR3 reads TGTGCCAGCAGTTACTTACAGGGTCTCCCAGATACGCAGTATTTT. Amino acids: CASSYLQGLPDTQYF. The chain combines TRBV6-6 with TRBJ2-3, with D perhaps TRBD1 (6 bases). V lost 1 base to trimming and J lost 4 bases, with 12 bases between them. CDR1 and CDR2 from the germline V gene are MNHNY and SVGAGI (reference sequence). CDR3 length: 15 residues.

The gene calls are TRBV5-1 and TRBJ1-4; D possibly corresponds to TRBD1 (5 bases). Germline V CDR1 and CDR2: SGHRS, YFSETQ. The CDR3 is 13 residues long. Trimming took 5 bases from V and 8 from J, leaving 13 bases between them. The CDR3 bases are TGCGCCAGCAGAGGAGGGGCCGACGAAAAACTGTTTTTT. It codes for CASRGGADEKLFF.

The gene calls are TRBV7-2 and TRBJ2-1, with D possibly TRBD2 on 6 matching bases. Deletions cut 5 bases from V and 5 bases from J, with 13 bases between. Germline CDR1 SGHTA, CDR2 FQGNSA. The CDR3 runs 14 residues. The CDR3: CASSHGGLHNEQFF. The CDR3 nucleotides are TGTGCCAGCAGCCACGGAGGACTACACAATGAGCAGTTCTTC.

The rearrangement links TRBV5-4 to TRBJ2-7; weak D call: TRBD2 (6 bases). V shed 4 bases and J shed 1 base, with 12 bases lying between them. Germline CDR1 reads SGHNT; CDR2 reads YYREEE (reference sequence). The CDR3 runs to 14 residues. The chain's CDR3 is CASSATGRSYEQYF. In nucleotides, the CDR3 is TGTGCCAGCAGCGCAACCGGGAGATCCTACGAGCAGTACTTC. The full variable domain, completed using reference TRBV5-4 and TRBJ2-7, is ETGVTQSPTHLIKTRGQQVTLRCSSQSGHNTVSWYQQALGQGPQFIFQYYREEENGRGNFPPRFSGLQFPNYSSELNVNALELDDSALYLCASSATGRSYEQYFGPGTRLTVT.

CDR3 residues: CASSFQYRDQHF. CDR3 coding DNA: TGTGCCAGCAGTTTTCAATACAGGGACCAGCATTTT. The rearrangement joins TRBV28 to TRBJ1-5; D is perhaps TRBD1 (6 bases). The V end lost 3 bases, the J end lost 12 bases, and 12 bases lay between the germline ends. The CDR3 is 12 residues long. CDR1 is MDHEN and CDR2 is SYDVKM in the germline V gene.

V usage is TRBV7-9 and J usage is TRBJ2-3; D is perhaps TRBD2 (6 bases). The CDR3 extends over 13 amino acids. Germline values: CDR1 SEHNR, CDR2 FQNEAQ (reference sequence). V shed 4 bases and J shed 4 bases, with 9 bases lying between them. CDR3 sequence reads: CASSSSGADTQYF. In nucleotides, the CDR3 is TGTGCCAGCAGCTCGTCGGGAGCAGATACGCAGTATTTT.

This clone was counted a few times. The gene calls are TRBV5-5 and TRBJ1-3, with D tentatively TRBD1 (5 bases). V lost 6 bases, J lost 8 bases, and 18 bases lay in between. The length of the CDR3 is 14 residues. CDR1 is SGHKS, CDR2 YYEKEE, per germline (reference sequence). The CDR3 here is CASNSRASGDTIYF. CDR3 nucleotides: TGTGCCAGCAATTCCAGGGCTTCGGGGGACACCATATATTTT.

This clone appeared a few times. The chain uses TRBV7-9 and TRBJ2-5; TRBD1 aligns across 11 bases. The V gene's germline CDR1 is SEHNR and CDR2 FQNEAQ (reference sequence). The V and J ends lost 2 bases and 1 base, in that order; junction bases with no gene match: 9. CDR3 size: 18 residues. CDR3 amino acids: CASSLTFWTGGPQETQYF. In DNA, the CDR3 is TGTGCCAGCAGCTTAACGTTCTGGACAGGGGGCCCCCAAGAGACCCAGTACTTC.

The chain is built from TRBV7-3 and TRBJ2-3, with 8 bases lining up with TRBD2. With V trimmed by 4 bases and J by 7 bases, 7 bases remained unmatched. CDR1 and CDR2 from the germline V gene are SGHTA and FQGTGA. This CDR3 spans 14 amino acids. The CDR3 here is CASSSTRGGNTQYF. Here the CDR3 DNA reads TGTGCCAGCAGCTCCACCCGGGGGGGCAATACGCAGTATTTT.

The chain has TRBV29-1 and TRBJ1-5, with D maybe TRBD1 (5 bases). The germline gives CDR1 SQVTM, CDR2 ANQGSEA. This CDR3 comprises 15 residues. The V and J ends lost 6 bases and 8 bases respectively, with 23 bases between them. The CDR3 spells CSVTRYRDLGEPQHF. The CDR3 DNA reads TGCAGCGTGACCCGATACCGGGACTTAGGGGAGCCCCAGCATTTT.